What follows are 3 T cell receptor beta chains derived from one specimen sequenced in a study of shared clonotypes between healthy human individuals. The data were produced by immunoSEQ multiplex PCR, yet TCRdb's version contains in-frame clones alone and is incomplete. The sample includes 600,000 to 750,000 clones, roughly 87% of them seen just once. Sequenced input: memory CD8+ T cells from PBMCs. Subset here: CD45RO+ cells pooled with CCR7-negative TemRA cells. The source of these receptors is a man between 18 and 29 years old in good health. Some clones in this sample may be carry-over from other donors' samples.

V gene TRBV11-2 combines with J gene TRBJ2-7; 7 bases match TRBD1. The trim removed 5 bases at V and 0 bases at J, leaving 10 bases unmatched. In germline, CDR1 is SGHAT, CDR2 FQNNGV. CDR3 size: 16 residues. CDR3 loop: CASSDRGQMRSYEQYF. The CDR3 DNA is TGTGCCAGCAGCGACCGGGGACAGATGCGCTCCTACGAGCAGTACTTC.

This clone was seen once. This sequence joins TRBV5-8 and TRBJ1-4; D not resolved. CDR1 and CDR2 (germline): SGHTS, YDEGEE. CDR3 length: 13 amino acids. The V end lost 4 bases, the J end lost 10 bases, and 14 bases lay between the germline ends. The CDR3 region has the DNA TGTGCCAGCAGCGTCGACCAAACCGGAAAACTGTTTTTT. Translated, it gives CASSVDQTGKLFF.

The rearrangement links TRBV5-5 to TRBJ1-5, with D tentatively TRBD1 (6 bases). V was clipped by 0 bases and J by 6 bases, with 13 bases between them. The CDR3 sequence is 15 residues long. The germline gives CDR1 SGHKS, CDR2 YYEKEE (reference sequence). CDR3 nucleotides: TGTGCCAGCAGCTTGGGTTACAGGGTGGGTCAGCCCCAGCATTTT. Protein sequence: CASSLGYRVGQPQHF.